This passage covers 31 T cell receptor beta chains from one sample sequenced in a study of blood T cell repertoires in COVID-19 (dated by TCRdb to the early 2020s). Library preparation was by the immunoSEQ multiplex PCR assay. TCRdb mirrors the immuneACCESS table, restricted to in-frame sequences. Some clones are absent from its copies; in checked studies, under half trace to an unresolved V gene, and the reason for the others is unknown. This sample is represented by 200,000 to 250,000 clones; roughly 90% of them were singletons. Roughly 16% of the sample comes from the top ten. Material: PBMCs or T cells enriched from blood (not recorded which). The receptors shown here come from a man aged 30 to 39 who had been exposed to COVID-19.

This chain joins TRBV10-3 and TRBJ2-1; tentative D call: TRBD1 (5 bases). Germline CDR1 is ENHRY and CDR2 is SYGVKD. V was trimmed by 0 bases and J by 6 bases, leaving 9 bases between them. The CDR3 runs 14 residues. CDR3 protein: CAISESQGSNEQFF. The CDR3 DNA follows: TGTGCCATCAGTGAGTCGCAGGGTAGCAATGAGCAGTTCTTC.

J is TRBJ2-2 and V is TRBV5-1; D not certain. The V and J ends lost 0 bases and 6 bases respectively, with 9 bases between them. Per the germline V gene, CDR1 is SGHRS and CDR2 is YFSETQ. The CDR3 extends over 14 amino acids. The CDR3 reads CASSLEVVPGELFF. CDR3 bases: TGCGCCAGCAGCTTGGAAGTAGTTCCCGGGGAGCTGTTTTTT. Complete variable domain (other parts from reference TRBV5-1 and TRBJ2-2): KAGVTQTPRYLIKTRGQQVTLSCSPISGHRSVSWYQQTPGQGLQFLFEYFSETQRNKGNFPGRFSGRQFSNSRSEMNVSTLELGDSALYLCASSLEVVPGELFFGEGSRLTVL.

The V call is TRBV7-9, the J call TRBJ2-3; 7 bases map to TRBD2. Looked up from germline, CDR1 is SEHNR and CDR2 is FQNEAQ (reference sequence). CDR3 length equals 16 residues. The V gene end was trimmed by 5 bases and the J gene end by 0 bases; junction bases not matched to a gene: 8. The CDR3: CASSPRDYQSTDTQYF. The CDR3 region has the DNA TGTGCCAGCAGCCCCCGGGACTACCAAAGCACAGATACGCAGTATTTT.

This rearrangement joins TRBV7-9 to TRBJ1-2; D is possibly TRBD1 (5 bases). CDR3 length equals 16 residues. The V end lost 11 bases, the J end lost 3 bases, and 25 bases lay between the germline ends. Germline CDR1 reads SEHNR; CDR2 reads FQNEAQ (reference sequence). CDR3: CAAPRDSSQGDYGYTF. Here the CDR3 DNA reads TGTGCCGCTCCAAGAGACAGCTCCCAGGGCGACTATGGCTACACCTTC.

The genes are TRBV3-1 (or the pseudogene TRBV3-2) and TRBJ1-6; D possibly corresponds to TRBD1 (6 bases). CDR3 size: 17 residues. V was pared by 0 bases and J by 10 bases, with 19 bases between. In germline, CDR1 is LGHDT, CDR2 YNNKEL (reference sequence). The CDR3 DNA is TGTGCCAGCAGCCAAGATGGACAGTCGTTAATTCGGTCACCCCTCCACTTT. Translation gives CASSQDGQSLIRSPLHF.

This clone has just one count. CDR3 protein: CASSSRQGAYNEQFF. CDR3 in DNA: TGTGCCAGCAGTTCCCGACAGGGGGCGTACAATGAGCAGTTCTTC. The V call is TRBV5-4, the J call TRBJ2-1; 10 positions agree with TRBD1. CDR3 length equals 15 residues. After removal of 5 bases from V and 4 bases from J, the junction contained 6 bases not matched to a gene. Germline V gene lookup returns CDR1 SGHNT and CDR2 YYREEE (reference sequence).

There are a few counts of this clone. The V gene is TRBV11-2, the J gene TRBJ1-6; D call uncertain. CDR1 is SGHAT, CDR2 FQNNGV, per germline. Deletions cut 1 base from V and 5 bases from J, with 9 bases between. The CDR3 totals 15 residues. In DNA form, the CDR3 reads TGTGCCAGCAGCTTAGTTTACAATCATAATTCACCCCTCCACTTT. Translating it yields CASSLVYNHNSPLHF.

The chain uses TRBV9 and TRBJ1-6, with no clear D. Looked up from germline, CDR1 is SGDLS and CDR2 is YYNGEE. The CDR3 consists of 14 residues. Trimming shortened V by 0 bases and J by 7 bases, and 8 bases separated the two germline ends. CDR3 sequence reads: CASSVGIANSPLHF. The CDR3 DNA is TGTGCCAGCAGCGTAGGGATAGCGAATTCACCCCTCCACTTT.

The chain employs TRBV5-4 and TRBJ1-1, with D tentatively TRBD1 (5 bases). Germline CDR1 and CDR2: SGHNT and YYREEE (reference sequence). This CDR3 has 13 residues. Trimming pared 8 bases from V and 1 base from J, leaving 12 bases between. The CDR3, as DNA: TGTGCCAGTCACGGGGGTCAGAACACTGAAGCTTTCTTT. Translating it yields CASHGGQNTEAFF. Full variable domain (rest looked up from reference TRBV5-4 and TRBJ1-1): ETGVTQSPTHLIKTRGQQVTLRCSSQSGHNTVSWYQQALGQGPQFIFQYYREEENGRGNFPPRFSGLQFPNYSSELNVNALELDDSALYLCASHGGQNTEAFFGQGTRLTVV.

V gene TRBV19 combines with J gene TRBJ1-5; the D gene is possibly TRBD1 (6 bases). V was trimmed by 9 bases and J by 0 bases, leaving 15 bases between them. In germline, CDR1 is LNHDA, CDR2 SQIVND (reference sequence). This CDR3 region has 15 residues. The CDR3 region has the DNA TGTGCCAGCGGCAGGGGTCTAAATAGCAATCAGCCCCAGCATTTT. Its translation: CASGRGLNSNQPQHF.

The chain couples TRBV7-3 to TRBJ2-5, with 8 positions matching TRBD2. CDR1 is SGHTA, CDR2 FQGTGA, per germline. This CDR3 has 14 amino acids. Unmatched junction bases numbered 10, after V lost 8 bases and J lost 5 bases. The CDR3 loop is CASREYGRGETQYF. CDR3 in DNA: TGTGCCAGCCGAGAATACGGGAGGGGTGAGACCCAGTACTTC.

The chain couples TRBV30 to TRBJ1-4; D perhaps matches TRBD1 (6 bases). Trimming stripped 1 base from V and 5 bases from J, with 8 bases between. Germline V gives CDR1 GTSNPN, CDR2 SVGIG (reference sequence). This CDR3 is 13 amino acids long. The CDR3 nucleotides are TGTGCCTGGAGTGCCGACAGGAATGAAAAACTGTTTTTT. The encoded protein is CAWSADRNEKLFF.

The chain couples TRBV4-1 to TRBJ2-1; D is possibly TRBD1 (5 bases). Germline V gene lookup returns CDR1 MGHRA and CDR2 YSYEKL. The CDR3 spans 14 residues. V dropped 0 bases and J dropped 6 bases, with 9 bases sitting between them. The CDR3 region is CASSQDHQGNEQFF. CDR3 DNA: TGCGCCAGCAGCCAAGATCATCAGGGCAATGAGCAGTTCTTC.

The chain employs TRBV2 and TRBJ1-2, with TRBD1 matching over 8 bases. The V and J ends lost 5 bases and 4 bases, in that order; junction bases with no gene match: 9. The CDR3 runs to 15 residues. Germline CDR1 and CDR2: SNHLY and FYNNEI. This chain's CDR3 is CASSRITGTGYGYTF. The CDR3 nucleotides are TGTGCCAGCAGTCGAATCACCGGGACAGGCTATGGCTACACCTTC. The full variable domain, completed using reference TRBV2 and TRBJ1-2, is EPEVTQTPSHQVTQMGQEVILRCVPISNHLYFYWYRQILGQKVEFLVSFYNNEISEKSEIFDDQFSVERPDGSNFTLKIRSTKLEDSAMYFCASSRITGTGYGYTFGSGTRLTVV.

The chain joins TRBV7-9 to TRBJ1-1; 7 bases map to TRBD1. The germline gives CDR1 SEHNR, CDR2 FQNEAQ (reference sequence). J gave up 6 bases and V 3 bases, and 4 bases lay outside the gene matches. CDR3 length equals 13 residues. This CDR3 reads CASSFGGQPEAFF. CDR3 nucleotide sequence: TGTGCCAGCAGCTTCGGGGGACAGCCTGAAGCTTTCTTT.

The chain joins TRBV13 to TRBJ1-6; 10 bases align to TRBD1. The germline V gene has CDR1 PRHDT and CDR2 FYEKMQ (reference sequence). CDR3 size: 16 residues. V lost 2 bases to trimming and J lost 9 bases; unmatched junction nucleotides: 7. This CDR3 is CASSLSGTGVGSPLHF. The DNA for the CDR3 is TGTGCCAGCAGCTTATCCGGGACAGGGGTAGGTTCACCCCTCCACTTT.

This chain joins TRBV9 and TRBJ1-1; D is undetermined. The CDR3 has 15 residues. V was cut by 0 bases and J by 4 bases, with 13 bases left in between. The germline V gene has CDR1 SGDLS and CDR2 YYNGEE. The CDR3 nucleotides read TGTGCCAGCAGCGTAGCTGGGAGCGGGGTCACTGAAGCTTTCTTT. Residues: CASSVAGSGVTEAFF.

This sequence joins TRBV12-3 or TRBV12-4 and TRBJ2-5; no clear D. The CDR3 loop spans 13 amino acids. Trimming stripped 3 bases from V and 5 bases from J, with 10 bases between. CDR3 in DNA: TGTGCCAGCAGTTTGAGCCTACTCGAGACCCAGTACTTC. It codes for CASSLSLLETQYF.

The chain combines TRBV27 with TRBJ2-7; TRBD1 is a possible D gene (6 bases). This CDR3 has 18 amino acids. V was pared by 8 bases and J by 2 bases, with 28 bases between. The germline CDR1 and CDR2 sequences are MNHEY and SMNVEV (reference sequence). The CDR3, as DNA: TGTGCCAGCGCGCCGGTTTTTTCGGATTTGGGACAAACCTACGAGCAGTACTTC. As protein: CASAPVFSDLGQTYEQYF.

V gene TRBV7-8 combines with J gene TRBJ2-7; the D gene is possibly TRBD1 (5 bases). Germline V gene data show CDR1 as SGHVS and CDR2 as FQNEAQ. Trimming stripped 5 bases from V and 4 bases from J, with 6 bases between. CDR3 size: 11 residues. CDR3 protein: CASSHRYEQYF. Written as DNA, the CDR3 is TGTGCCAGCAGCCACAGGTACGAGCAGTACTTC.

V is TRBV6-5 and J is TRBJ2-2; D is possibly TRBD1 (5 bases). The V gene's germline CDR1 is MNHEY and CDR2 SVGAGI. Trimming cost V 8 bases and J 1 base, with 8 bases left between them. CDR3 length: 13 residues. The CDR3 DNA reads TGTGCCAGCGGAACAGGGAACACCGGGGAGCTGTTTTTT. Protein product: CASGTGNTGELFF.

The chain joins TRBV3-1 (or the pseudogene TRBV3-2) to TRBJ2-5; D might be TRBD1 (5 bases). With 0 bases removed from V and 6 bases from J, the gap between germline ends came to 17 bases. Germline lookup yields CDR1 LGHDT and CDR2 YNNKEL (reference sequence). This CDR3 is 16 amino acids long. In nucleotides, the CDR3 is TGTGCCAGCAGCCAAGAACCGAGACAGCTGGGGAAGACCCAGTACTTC. Its translation is CASSQEPRQLGKTQYF.

In its sample, this clone was seen a few times. The chain couples TRBV4-1 to TRBJ1-2; D not resolved. CDR1 is MGHRA, CDR2 YSYEKL, per germline. The length of the CDR3 is 12 residues. Trimming cost V 0 bases and J 11 bases, with 10 bases left between them. Written as DNA, the CDR3 is TGCGCCAGCAGCCAAGATGTGGAGGGATACACCTTC. It specifies CASSQDVEGYTF.

The chain employs TRBV7-2 and TRBJ2-3; D unclear. V lost 5 bases to trimming and J lost 1 base, with 16 bases between them. There are 16 residues in the CDR3. CDR1 SGHTA and CDR2 FQGNSA come from the germline V gene. The CDR3 here is CASSPRLLHGTDTQYF. CDR3 sequence (DNA): TGTGCCAGCAGCCCCCGACTCCTCCACGGCACAGATACGCAGTATTTT.

The chain employs TRBV3-1 (or the pseudogene TRBV3-2) and TRBJ1-6, with 7 bases aligning to TRBD1. This CDR3 spans 14 amino acids. V gave up 4 bases and J gave up 10 bases; unmatched junction bases: 7. CDR1 and CDR2 (germline): LGHDT, YNNKEL (reference sequence). The CDR3 region is CASSPLQGSSPLHF. Written as DNA, the CDR3 is TGTGCCAGCAGCCCATTACAGGGGTCGTCACCCCTCCACTTT.

The CDR3 loop is CASSLPNPPSPDTGELFF. The CDR3 DNA reads as TGTGCCAGCAGCTTACCCAACCCCCCAAGCCCGGACACCGGGGAGCTGTTTTTT. V usage is TRBV7-6 and J usage is TRBJ2-2; D not resolved. Germline lookup yields CDR1 SGHVS and CDR2 FNYEAQ. Trimming shortened V by 2 bases and J by 3 bases, and 19 bases separated the two germline ends. The CDR3 is made up of 18 amino acids.

V usage is TRBV5-1 and J usage is TRBJ2-3; 11 bases line up with TRBD2. Per the germline V gene, CDR1 is SGHRS and CDR2 is YFSETQ. The ends lost 4 bases at V and 4 bases at J; junction bases unmatched: 11. The length of the CDR3 is 17 residues. CDR3: CASSLSIAGGPSDTQYF. The CDR3 region has the DNA TGCGCCAGCAGCCTATCGATAGCGGGGGGGCCCTCAGATACGCAGTATTTT.

The rearrangement links TRBV6-1 to TRBJ1-5; possible D gene TRBD1, 5 bases. Trimming took 0 bases from V and 6 from J, leaving 9 bases between them. CDR1 is MNHNS and CDR2 is SASEGT in the germline V gene. The CDR3 has 14 residues. CDR3 residues: CASSEAGGGQPQHF. The CDR3 bases are TGTGCCAGCAGTGAAGCCGGGGGGGGTCAGCCCCAGCATTTT.

The chain carries TRBV5-3 and TRBJ2-7; TRBD1 matches at 8 bases. TRBV5-3 is identified as an open reading frame with a role that is uncertain. The CDR3 runs 14 residues. J gave up 5 bases and V 4 bases, and 8 bases lay outside the gene matches. CDR3 sequence reads: CARSPDRVPNEQYF. CDR3 DNA: TGTGCCAGAAGCCCGGACAGGGTTCCCAACGAGCAGTACTTC.

The DNA of the CDR3 is TGTGCCAGCAGCTTAGGGCTAGCGGGGGCCACTAGCTCCTACAATGAGCAGTTCTTC. Residues: CASSLGLAGATSSYNEQFF. The chain uses TRBV7-2 and TRBJ2-1, with 10 bases identical to TRBD2. From germline, CDR1 is SGHTA and CDR2 FQGNSA. With V trimmed by 1 base and J by 0 bases, 9 bases remained unmatched. There are 19 residues in the CDR3.

J is TRBJ2-2 and V is TRBV29-1; no reliable D call. Per the germline V gene, CDR1 is SQVTM and CDR2 is ANQGSEA. V was trimmed by 3 bases and J by 3 bases, leaving 5 bases between them. The CDR3 consists of 12 residues. CDR3 in DNA: TGCAGCGTTGACGTCCACACCGGGGAGCTGTTTTTT. Encoded protein: CSVDVHTGELFF.